Following are 2 T cell receptor beta chains from one sample sequenced in a study of T cells in Graves' hyperthyroidism and ophthalmopathy. TCR beta CDR3 region amplification was performed from RNA transcripts. HTBI primers were employed in a first-round RT-PCR of the TCR CDR3. TCRdb re-called the multiplex PCR reads with MiXCR, one entry per CDR3 protein. Of over 250,000 distinct CDR3 sequences listed, 20% to 25% are singletons. The sample consisted of blood. The receptors were sampled from a man aged 40-55 years with Graves' hyperthyroidism that later progressed to Graves' ophthalmopathy.

This clonotype has at least ten counts. One end of the junction is discordant with germline, which a read error may explain. The CDR3 DNA reads as TGTGCCAGCGGTTTAGGACCGACAGGGGGCTCCCTCATGCAGCTTTATGGCTACACCTTC. Its translation: CASGLGPTGGSLMQLYGYTF. The chain couples TRBV12-3 or TRBV12-4 to TRBJ1-2; the match to TRBD1 covers 10 bases. The CDR3 totals 20 residues.

This clonotype was counted at least ten times. The chain employs TRBV6-2 or TRBV6-3 and TRBJ2-7; D remains ambiguous. Trimming cost V 7 bases and J 3 bases, with 13 bases left between them. The CDR3 totals 13 residues. Per the germline V gene, CDR1 is MNHEY and CDR2 is SVGEGT. The CDR3 reads CASTLTQNYEQYF. CDR3 in DNA: TGTGCCAGCACTTTGACACAAAACTACGAGCAGTACTTC.